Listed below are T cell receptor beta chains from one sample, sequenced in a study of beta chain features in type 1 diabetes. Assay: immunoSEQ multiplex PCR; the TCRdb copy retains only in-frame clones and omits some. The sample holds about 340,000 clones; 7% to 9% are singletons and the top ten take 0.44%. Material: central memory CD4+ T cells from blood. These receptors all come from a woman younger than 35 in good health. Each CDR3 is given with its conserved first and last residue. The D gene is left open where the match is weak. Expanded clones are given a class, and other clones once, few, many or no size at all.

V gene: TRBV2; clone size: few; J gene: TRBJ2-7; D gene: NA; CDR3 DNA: TGTGCCAGCAGTGATTTATCCGGGCGCGAGCAGTACTTC; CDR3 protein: CASSDLSGREQYF
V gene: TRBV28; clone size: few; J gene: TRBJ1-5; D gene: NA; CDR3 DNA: TGTGCCAGCAGTCCCCTAATGCGCAATCAGCCCCAGCATTTT; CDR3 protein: CASSPLMRNQPQHF
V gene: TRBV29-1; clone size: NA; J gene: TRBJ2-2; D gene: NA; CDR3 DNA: TGCAGCGTTGAACTGGCTACCGGGGAGCTGTTTTTT; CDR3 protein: CSVELATGELFF
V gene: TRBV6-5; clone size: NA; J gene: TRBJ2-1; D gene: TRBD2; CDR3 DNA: TGTGCCAGCAGTTACCTGGGGACTAGCAGATACAATGAGCAGTTCTTC; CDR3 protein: CASSYLGTSRYNEQFF
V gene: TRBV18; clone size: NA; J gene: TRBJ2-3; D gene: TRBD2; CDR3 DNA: TGTGCCAGCTCACCGTTACTAGCGGGAGAGGCTACGCAGTATTTT; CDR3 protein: CASSPLLAGEATQYF
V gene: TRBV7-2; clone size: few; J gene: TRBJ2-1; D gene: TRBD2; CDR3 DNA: TGTGCCAGCAGCCCCCAGATTCGACTAGCCAATGAGCAGTTCTTC; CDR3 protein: CASSPQIRLANEQFF
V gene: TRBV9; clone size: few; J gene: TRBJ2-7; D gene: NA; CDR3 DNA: TGTGCCAGCAGCACAGGGACCATCAACTACGAGCAGTACTTC; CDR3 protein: CASSTGTINYEQYF
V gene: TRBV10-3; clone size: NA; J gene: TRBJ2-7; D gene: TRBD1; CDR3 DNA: TGTGCCCATGGGACAGGGACCTACGAGCAGTACTTC; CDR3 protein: CAHGTGTYEQYF
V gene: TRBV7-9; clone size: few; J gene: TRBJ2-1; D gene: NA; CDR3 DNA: TGTGCCAGCAGCTTAGCGGGACTTGGTTATGAGCAGTTCTTC; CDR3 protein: CASSLAGLGYEQFF
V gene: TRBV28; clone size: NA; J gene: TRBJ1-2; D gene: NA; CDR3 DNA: TGTGCCAGCAGTCCCCCGGGGACCCCTGATGGCTACACCTTC; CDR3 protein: CASSPPGTPDGYTF
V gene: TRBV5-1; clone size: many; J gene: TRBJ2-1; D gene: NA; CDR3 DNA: TGCGCCAGCAGCTTGACCGGGCATAGCTCCTACAATGAGCAGTTCTTC; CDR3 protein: CASSLTGHSSYNEQFF
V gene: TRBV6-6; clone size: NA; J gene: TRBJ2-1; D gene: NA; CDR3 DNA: TGTGCCAGCAGTACGATACGGGAGATGGGTATTAATGAGCAGTTCTTC; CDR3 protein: CASSTIREMGINEQFF
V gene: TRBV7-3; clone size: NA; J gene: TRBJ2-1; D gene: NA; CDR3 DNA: TGTGCCAGCAGCCAAGGAGGGTTTCGCGGCAATGAGCAGTTCTTC; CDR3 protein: CASSQGGFRGNEQFF
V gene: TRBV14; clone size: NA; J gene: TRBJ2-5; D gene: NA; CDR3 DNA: TGTGCCAGCAGCCAACTCCTTTTCCAAGAGACCCAGTACTTC; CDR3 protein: CASSQLLFQETQYF
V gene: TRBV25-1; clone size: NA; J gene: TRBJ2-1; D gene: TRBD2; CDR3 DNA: TGTGCCAGCTCCGGGCCGGGACTAGCGGGACATGAGCAGTTCTTC; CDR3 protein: CASSGPGLAGHEQFF
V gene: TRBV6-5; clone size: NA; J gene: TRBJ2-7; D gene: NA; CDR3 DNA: TGTGCCAGCAGTTACCGAGAGGGGTCCGAGCAGTACTTC; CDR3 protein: CASSYREGSEQYF
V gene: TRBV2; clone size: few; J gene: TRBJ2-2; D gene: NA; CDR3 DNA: TGTGCCAGCAGGGGGAACACCGGGGAGCTGTTTTTT; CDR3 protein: CASRGNTGELFF
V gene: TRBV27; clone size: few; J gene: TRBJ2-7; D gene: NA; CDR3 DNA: TGTGCCAGCAGTTTAGACAGGTATGGATCCTACGAGCAGTACTTC; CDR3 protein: CASSLDRYGSYEQYF
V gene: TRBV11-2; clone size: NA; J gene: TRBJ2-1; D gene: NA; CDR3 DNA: TGTGCCAGCAGCCTTCGCGAGAACAATGAGCAGTTCTTC; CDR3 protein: CASSLRENNEQFF
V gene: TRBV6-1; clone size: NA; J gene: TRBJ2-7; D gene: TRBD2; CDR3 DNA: TGTGCCAGCAGTGATGGGACTAGCGGGAGATACGAGCAGTACTTC; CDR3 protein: CASSDGTSGRYEQYF
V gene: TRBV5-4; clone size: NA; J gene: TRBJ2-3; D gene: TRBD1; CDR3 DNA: TGTGCCAGCAGCTTGTCTGGGACAGCCACAGATACGCAGTATTTT; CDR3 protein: CASSLSGTATDTQYF
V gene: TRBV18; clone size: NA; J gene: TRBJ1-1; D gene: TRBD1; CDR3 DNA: TGTGCCAGCTCACCACGGACAGGGGAGGACACTGAAGCTTTCTTT; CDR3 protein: CASSPRTGEDTEAFF
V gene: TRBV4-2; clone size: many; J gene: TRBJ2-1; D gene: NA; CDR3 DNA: TGTGCCAGCAGCCAAGAGCTAGAGCAGTTCTTC; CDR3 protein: CASSQELEQFF
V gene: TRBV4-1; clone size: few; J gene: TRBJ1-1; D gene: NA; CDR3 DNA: TGCGCCAGCAGCCAAGAGCTGGGCTCCACTGAAGCTTTCTTT; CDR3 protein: CASSQELGSTEAFF
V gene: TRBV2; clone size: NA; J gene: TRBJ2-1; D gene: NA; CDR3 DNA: TGTGCCAGCAGGGGGGGCCTAGATTCCAATGAGCAGTTCTTC; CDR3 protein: CASRGGLDSNEQFF
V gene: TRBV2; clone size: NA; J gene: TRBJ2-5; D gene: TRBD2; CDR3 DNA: TGTGCCAGCAGTCCCGGGACTAGCGGGAGGGCCGTAGGGGAGACCCAGTACTTC; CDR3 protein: CASSPGTSGRAVGETQYF
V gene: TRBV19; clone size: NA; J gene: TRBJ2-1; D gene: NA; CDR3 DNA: TGTGCCAGTAGTACCGGACAGACATACAATGAGCAGTTCTTC; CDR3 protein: CASSTGQTYNEQFF
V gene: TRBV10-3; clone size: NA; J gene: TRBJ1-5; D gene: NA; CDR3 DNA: TGTGCCATCAGTGAGGGACAGAGAAATAGCAATCAGCCCCAGCATTTT; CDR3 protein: CAISEGQRNSNQPQHF
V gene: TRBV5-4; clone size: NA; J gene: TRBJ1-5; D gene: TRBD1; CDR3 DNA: TGTGCCAGCAGCTCCGGACAGGGATATAGCAATCAGCCCCAGCATTTT; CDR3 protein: CASSSGQGYSNQPQHF
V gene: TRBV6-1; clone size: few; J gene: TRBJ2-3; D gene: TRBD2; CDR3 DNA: TGTGCCAGCAGTGAAGCGGGACTAGCGGGAAGCTCTACAGATACGCAGTATTTT; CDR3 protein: CASSEAGLAGSSTDTQYF
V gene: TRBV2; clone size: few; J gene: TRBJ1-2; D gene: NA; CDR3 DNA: TGTGCCAGCAGTGAACGTGGCAGCTCCTATGGCTACACCTTC; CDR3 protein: CASSERGSSYGYTF
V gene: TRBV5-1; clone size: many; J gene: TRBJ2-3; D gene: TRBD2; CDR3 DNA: TGCGCCAGCAGCTTGGCTACAACTAGCGGGGCAGATACGCAGTATTTT; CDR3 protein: CASSLATTSGADTQYF
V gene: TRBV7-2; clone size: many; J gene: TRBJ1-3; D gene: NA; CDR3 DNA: TGTGCCAGCAGCTTAGCGAGTAGCTCTGGAAACACCATATATTTT; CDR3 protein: CASSLASSSGNTIYF
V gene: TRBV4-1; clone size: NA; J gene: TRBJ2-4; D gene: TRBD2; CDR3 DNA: TGTGCCAGCAGCCAAGAGGCTAGCGGCAAAAACATTCAGTACTTC; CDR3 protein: CASSQEASGKNIQYF
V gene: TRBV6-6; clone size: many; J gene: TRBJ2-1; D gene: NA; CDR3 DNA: TGTGCCAGCAGTTACCGAGTGAGCTCCTACAATGAGCAGTTCTTC; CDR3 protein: CASSYRVSSYNEQFF
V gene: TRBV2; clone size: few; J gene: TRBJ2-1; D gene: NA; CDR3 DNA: TGTGCCAGCATGGACTACAATGAGCAGTTCTTC; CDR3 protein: CASMDYNEQFF
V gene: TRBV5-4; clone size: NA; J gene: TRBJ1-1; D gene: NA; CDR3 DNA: TGTGCCAGCAGCTTGGCTGGGACCCTTATCACTGAAGCTTTCTTT; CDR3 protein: CASSLAGTLITEAFF
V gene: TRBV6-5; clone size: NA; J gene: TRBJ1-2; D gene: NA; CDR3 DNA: TGTGCCAGCAGTTACTCGTGGCAGGGGCTCTATGGCTACACCTTC; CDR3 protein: CASSYSWQGLYGYTF
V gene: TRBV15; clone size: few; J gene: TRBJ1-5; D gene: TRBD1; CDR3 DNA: TGTGCCACCAGCCGGGGACAGAAGCAGCCCCAGCATTTT; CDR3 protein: CATSRGQKQPQHF
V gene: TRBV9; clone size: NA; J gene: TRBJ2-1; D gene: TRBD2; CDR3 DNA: TGTGCCAGCAGCGTAGACGGGAGGACCAACAATGAGCAGTTCTTC; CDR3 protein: CASSVDGRTNNEQFF
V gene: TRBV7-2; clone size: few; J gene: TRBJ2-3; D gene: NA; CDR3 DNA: TGTGCCAGCAGCTCCCACGGACCCGATGTTACGCAGTATTTT; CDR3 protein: CASSSHGPDVTQYF
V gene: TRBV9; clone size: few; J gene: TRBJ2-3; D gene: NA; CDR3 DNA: TGTGCCAGCAGCGTAGCACCAGGGAGCACAGATACGCAGTATTTT; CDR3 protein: CASSVAPGSTDTQYF
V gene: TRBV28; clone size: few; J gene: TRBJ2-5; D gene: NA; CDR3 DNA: TGTGCCAGCAGGGCTAGTGTCGGCCAAGAGACCCAGTACTTC; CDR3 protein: CASRASVGQETQYF
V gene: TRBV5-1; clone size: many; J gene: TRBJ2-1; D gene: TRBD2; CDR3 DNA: TGCGCCAGCAGCTCTCCGGGACTAGAATTCTACAATGAGCAGTTCTTC; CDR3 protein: CASSSPGLEFYNEQFF
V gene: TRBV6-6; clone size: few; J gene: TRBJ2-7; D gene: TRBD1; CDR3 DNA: TGTGCCAGCAGTCAACCAAGTGGACAGGGGACCTACGAGCAGTACTTC; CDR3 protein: CASSQPSGQGTYEQYF
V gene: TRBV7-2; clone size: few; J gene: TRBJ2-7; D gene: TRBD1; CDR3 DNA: TGTGCCAGCAGCGTCTACAGGGGTGGATTAAGCTACGAGCAGTACTTC; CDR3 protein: CASSVYRGGLSYEQYF
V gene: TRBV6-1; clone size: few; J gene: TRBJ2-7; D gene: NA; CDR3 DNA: TGTGCCAGCAGTGAAGTGACCGGGAGTCGCAGCGAGCAGTACTTC; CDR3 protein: CASSEVTGSRSEQYF
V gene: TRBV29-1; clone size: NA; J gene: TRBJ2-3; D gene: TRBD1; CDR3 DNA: TGCAGCGTTGAAGTTAGACAGGGAGATACGCAGTATTTT; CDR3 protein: CSVEVRQGDTQYF
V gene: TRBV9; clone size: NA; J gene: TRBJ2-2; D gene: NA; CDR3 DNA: TGTGCCAGCAGCCTCACCCAACTCGACAGGCTGAACACCGGGGAGCTGTTTTTT; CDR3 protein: CASSLTQLDRLNTGELFF
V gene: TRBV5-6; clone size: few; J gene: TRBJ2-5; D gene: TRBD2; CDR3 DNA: TGTGCCAGCAGCATCTTAGCGGGAGGGGGTGAGACCCAGTACTTC; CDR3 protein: CASSILAGGGETQYF
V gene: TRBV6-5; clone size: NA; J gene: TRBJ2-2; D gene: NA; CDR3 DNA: TGTGCCAGCAGTCCTAAGAACACCGGGGAGCTGTTTTTT; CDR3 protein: CASSPKNTGELFF
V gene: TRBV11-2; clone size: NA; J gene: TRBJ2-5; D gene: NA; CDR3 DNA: TGTGCCAGCAGCTTAGGCGGCGGCGAAGAGACCCAGTACTTC; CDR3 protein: CASSLGGGEETQYF
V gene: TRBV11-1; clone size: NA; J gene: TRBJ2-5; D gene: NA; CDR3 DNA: TGTGCCAGCAGCCAGGGTGGGGGGCGCGGAGAGACCCAGTACTTC; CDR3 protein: CASSQGGGRGETQYF
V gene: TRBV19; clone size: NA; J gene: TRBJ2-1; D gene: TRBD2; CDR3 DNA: TGTGCCAGTAGTATGTCCGGACTAGCGGGCTCCTACAATGAGCAGTTCTTC; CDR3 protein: CASSMSGLAGSYNEQFF
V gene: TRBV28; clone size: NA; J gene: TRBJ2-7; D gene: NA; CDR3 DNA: TGTGCCAGCAGTTTATACGGGGGAACGACAACATCCTACGAGCAGTACTTC; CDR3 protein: CASSLYGGTTTSYEQYF
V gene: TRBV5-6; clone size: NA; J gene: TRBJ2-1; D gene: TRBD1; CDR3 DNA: TGTGCCAGCAGCTTGTTTGGGACAGGGAGAAGCAATGAGCAGTTCTTC; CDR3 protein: CASSLFGTGRSNEQFF
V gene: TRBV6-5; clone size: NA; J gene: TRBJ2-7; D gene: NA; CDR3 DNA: TGTGCCAGCAGTTACTCCGTTCAGGATTACGAGCAGTACTTC; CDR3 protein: CASSYSVQDYEQYF
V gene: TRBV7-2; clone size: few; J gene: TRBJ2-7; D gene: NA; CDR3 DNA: TGTGCCAGCAGCTTAGCGGACGGGAGATGGTACGAGCAGTACTTC; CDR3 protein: CASSLADGRWYEQYF
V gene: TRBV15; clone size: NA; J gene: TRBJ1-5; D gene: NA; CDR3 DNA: TGTGCCACCAGCAGAGGAGGCTCCTATAATCAGCCCCAGCATTTT; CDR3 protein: CATSRGGSYNQPQHF